This T cell receptor beta chain was captured in a study of blood T cell repertoires in COVID-19. Overall study: Italy, Spain and the United States were the sources of the convalescent and acute COVID-19 samples. The analysed material was cDNA or gDNA that came from T cells, B-cell-depleted T cells, or PBMCs.

Trimming left V 4 bases short and J 0 bases short, with 16 bases between. Germline CDR1 is SGHTA and CDR2 is FQGTGA. The CDR3 consists of 18 residues. Patients at the Seattle site were enrolled during active infection and followed longitudinally. As processed by the authors: Reference gene primer amplification in the assay estimated nucleated cell counts. Data came from immunoSEQ multiplex PCR; TCRdb stores just in-frame clones and leaves some out. V, J and clone size reflect that table, while D and trimming were determined from the DNA. The sample records about 350,000 clones, roughly 86% being singletons.

The origin of this receptor is a woman aged 70-85 years with COVID-19, enrolled during active disease. Sequences were obtained from peripheral blood. The rearrangement uses TRBV7-3 and TRBJ1-6; D is perhaps TRBD1 (6 bases). The CDR3 loop is CASSSLGQPGSYNSPLHF. In nucleotides, the CDR3 is TGTGCCAGCAGCTCCCTCGGACAGCCCGGCTCCTATAATTCACCCCTCCACTTT.